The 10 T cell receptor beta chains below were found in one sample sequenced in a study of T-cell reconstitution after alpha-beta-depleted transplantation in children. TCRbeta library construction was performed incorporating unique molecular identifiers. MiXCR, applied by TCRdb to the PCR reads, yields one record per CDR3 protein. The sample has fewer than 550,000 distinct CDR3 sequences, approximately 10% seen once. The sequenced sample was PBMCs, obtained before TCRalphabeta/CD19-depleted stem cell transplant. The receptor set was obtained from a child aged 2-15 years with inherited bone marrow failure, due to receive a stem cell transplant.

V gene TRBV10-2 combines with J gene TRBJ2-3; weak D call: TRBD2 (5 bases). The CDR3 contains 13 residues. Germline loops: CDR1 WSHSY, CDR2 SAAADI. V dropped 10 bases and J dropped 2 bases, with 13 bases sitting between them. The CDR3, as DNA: TGCGCCACCGGGGTCCTATTCACAGATACGCAGTATTTT. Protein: CATGVLFTDTQYF.

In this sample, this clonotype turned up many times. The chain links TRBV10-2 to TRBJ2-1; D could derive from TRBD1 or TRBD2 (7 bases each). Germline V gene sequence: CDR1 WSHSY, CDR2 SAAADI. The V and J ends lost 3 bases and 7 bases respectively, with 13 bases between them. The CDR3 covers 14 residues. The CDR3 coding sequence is TGCGCCAGCAGTGAAAGGGGGCGGGGGAATGAGCAGTTCTTC. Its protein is CASSERGRGNEQFF.

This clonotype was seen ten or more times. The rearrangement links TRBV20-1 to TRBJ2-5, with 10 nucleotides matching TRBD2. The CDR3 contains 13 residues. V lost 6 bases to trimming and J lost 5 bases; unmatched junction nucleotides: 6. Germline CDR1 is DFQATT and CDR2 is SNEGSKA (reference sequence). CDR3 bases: TGCAGTGCCCCCCTAGCGGGAGTGGAGACCCAGTACTTC. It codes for CSAPLAGVETQYF.

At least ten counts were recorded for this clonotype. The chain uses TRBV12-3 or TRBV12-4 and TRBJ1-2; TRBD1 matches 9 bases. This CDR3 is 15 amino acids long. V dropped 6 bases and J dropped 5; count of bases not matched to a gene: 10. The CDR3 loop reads CASSWTGALTYGYTF. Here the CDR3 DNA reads TGTGCCAGCAGCTGGACAGGGGCGCTGACATATGGCTACACCTTC.

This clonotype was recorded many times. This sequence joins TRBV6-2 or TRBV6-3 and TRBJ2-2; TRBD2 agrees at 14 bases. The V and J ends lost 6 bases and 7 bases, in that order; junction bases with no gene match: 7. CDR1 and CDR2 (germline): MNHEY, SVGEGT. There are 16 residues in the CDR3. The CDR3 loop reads CASSLGLAGGGGELFF. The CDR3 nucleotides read TGTGCCAGCAGCCTCGGACTAGCGGGAGGTGGCGGGGAGCTGTTTTTT.

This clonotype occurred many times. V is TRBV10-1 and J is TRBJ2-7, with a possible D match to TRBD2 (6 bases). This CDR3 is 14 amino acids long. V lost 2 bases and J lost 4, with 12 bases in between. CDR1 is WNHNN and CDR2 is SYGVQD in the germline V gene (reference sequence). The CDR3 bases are TGCGCCAGCAGTGAGAAAACTAGCCGGTACGAGCAGTACTTC. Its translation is CASSEKTSRYEQYF.

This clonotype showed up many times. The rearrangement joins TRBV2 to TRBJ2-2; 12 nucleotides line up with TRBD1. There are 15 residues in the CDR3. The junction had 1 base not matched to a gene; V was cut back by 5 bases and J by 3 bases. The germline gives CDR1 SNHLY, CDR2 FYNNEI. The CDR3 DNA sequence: TGTGCCAGCAGTCGGGACAGGGGGCACACCGGGGAGCTGTTTTTT. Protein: CASSRDRGHTGELFF.

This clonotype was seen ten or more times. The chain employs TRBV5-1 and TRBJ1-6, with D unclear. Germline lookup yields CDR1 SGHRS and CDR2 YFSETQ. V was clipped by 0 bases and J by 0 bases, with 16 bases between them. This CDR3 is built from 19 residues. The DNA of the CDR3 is TGCGCCAGCAGCTTGGCCATTGGAGGGCCGAGCTCCTATAATTCACCCCTCCACTTT. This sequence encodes CASSLAIGGPSSYNSPLHF.

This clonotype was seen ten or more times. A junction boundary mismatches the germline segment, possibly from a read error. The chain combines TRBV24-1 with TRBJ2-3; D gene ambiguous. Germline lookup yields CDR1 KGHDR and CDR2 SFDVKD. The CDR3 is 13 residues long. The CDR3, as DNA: TGTGCCACCACTTCCAAAGGCGCAGAGACGCAGTATTTT. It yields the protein CATTSKGAETQYF.

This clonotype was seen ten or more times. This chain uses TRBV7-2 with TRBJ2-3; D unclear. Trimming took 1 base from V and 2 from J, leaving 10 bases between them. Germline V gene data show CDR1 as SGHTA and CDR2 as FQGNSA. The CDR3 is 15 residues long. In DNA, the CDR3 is TGTGCCAGCAGCTTAGATGGCGTCCTCACAGATACGCAGTATTTT. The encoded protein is CASSLDGVLTDTQYF.